This passage covers 8 T cell receptor beta chains from one sample sequenced in a study of identical twins (dated by TCRdb to the mid-2010s). Libraries came from 5' RACE. The sample was run on an Illumina HiSeq 2000. Using fastp at Q25 and MiXCR, TCRdb reprocessed the public reads and kept productive beta chains. Rows merge per CDR3 protein into single entries with the most common DNA and genes. This sample gives more than 250,000 distinct CDR3 sequences in total; approximately 8.5% of them show up just once. Jointly, the top ten make up less than 2.5% of the sample. These data also formed part of another study, on yellow fever vaccine responses in identical twins.

The sample taken for sequencing was memory (CD45RO+) T cells sorted from blood. This sample's cell subset or site label indicates: CD45RO+ enriched T cells. All receptors derive from a woman aged 18-29 years in good health.

The chain employs TRBV5-1 and TRBJ2-5; 9 bases map to TRBD2. The V and J ends lost 0 bases and 5 bases, in that order; junction bases with no gene match: 5. CDR3 length: 15 amino acids. Per germline, CDR1 SGHRS and CDR2 YFSETQ. CDR3 residues: CASSLGSGGTETQYF. In nucleotides, the CDR3 is TGCGCCAGCAGCTTGGGTAGCGGGGGTACCGAGACCCAGTACTTC.

The chain uses TRBV7-9 and TRBJ1-3; TRBD1 aligns across 7 bases. The CDR3 is made up of 14 amino acids. Looked up from germline, CDR1 is SEHNR and CDR2 is FQNEAQ (reference sequence). Losses at the gene ends were 5 bases for V and 1 base for J; bases not matched to a gene: 2. This CDR3 is CASSVRGSGNTIYF. Written as DNA, the CDR3 is TGTGCCAGCAGCGTCAGGGGGTCTGGAAACACCATATATTTT.

This rearrangement joins TRBV5-1 to TRBJ2-1; D possibly corresponds to TRBD2 (6 bases). Germline V gives CDR1 SGHRS, CDR2 YFSETQ. The V gene lost 1 base and the J gene lost 2 bases, with 13 bases spanning the gap. The CDR3 contains 16 residues. In DNA form, the CDR3 reads TGCGCCAGCAGCTTGAAGCGGGCTAGTACCTACAATGAGCAGTTCTTC. Translation: CASSLKRASTYNEQFF.

The chain combines TRBV20-1 with TRBJ2-1, with D possibly being TRBD2 (7 bases). The CDR3 has 15 amino acids. Germline V gene sequence: CDR1 DFQATT, CDR2 SNEGSKA (reference sequence). The V end lost 3 bases, the J end lost 3 bases, and 15 bases lay between the germline ends. For the CDR3, the DNA is TGCAGTGCTAGGGGGAGGGGGGCCTACTACAATGAGCAGTTCTTC. Its translation is CSARGRGAYYNEQFF.

This clonotype was found many times. The chain carries TRBV6-4 and TRBJ1-2; D is uncertain. The CDR3 totals 13 residues. CDR1 is MRHNA, CDR2 SNTAGT, per germline. Trimming took 2 bases from V and 7 from J, leaving 11 bases between them. The CDR3 is CASSDDAARGYTF. DNA for the CDR3: TGTGCCAGCAGTGACGACGCGGCGCGTGGCTACACCTTC.

This clonotype is a singleton in its sample. The genes are TRBV19 and TRBJ1-1; D is perhaps TRBD1 (5 bases). From germline, CDR1 is LNHDA and CDR2 SQIVND (reference sequence). V gave up 6 bases and J gave up 4 bases, with 18 bases separating them. The CDR3 extends over 15 amino acids. In nucleotides, the CDR3 is TGTGCCAGTAGACCACTATTCAGGGAGATCACTGAAGCTTTCTTT. It is translated as CASRPLFREITEAFF.

This clonotype was detected many times. V is TRBV2 and J is TRBJ1-4; D ambiguous. CDR3 length: 16 amino acids. V lost 3 bases to trimming and J lost 2 bases, with 13 bases between them. In germline, CDR1 is SNHLY, CDR2 FYNNEI. CDR3 sequence reads: CASSDESSGTNEKLFF. In nucleotides, the CDR3 is TGTGCCAGCAGTGACGAGAGCTCGGGGACTAATGAAAAACTGTTTTTT.

This clonotype was observed at least ten times. V usage is TRBV6-6 and J usage is TRBJ1-5; D might be TRBD1 (6 bases). Between the trimmed V and J ends, which lost 7 bases and 7 bases, there was a span of 11 bases. The CDR3 contains 12 residues. Germline lookup yields CDR1 MNHNY and CDR2 SVGAGI (reference sequence). CDR3 amino acids: CASKGGEQPQHF. The CDR3 nucleotides read TGTGCCAGCAAAGGGGGGGAACAGCCCCAGCATTTT.